This TCR beta chain originates from a study of identical twins. Study-wide points: Conclusions rested on cross-sectional statistics rather than following the same donors. The models systematically underestimated how much out-of-frame TCR alpha was shared in monozygotic twins.

This clonotype has ten or more counts. Its antigen remains unidentified. The CDR3 has 15 residues. V trimming: 3 bases; J trimming: 0 bases; junction bases outside the gene matches: 5. Germline V gene sequence: CDR1 SGHRS, CDR2 YFSETQ. One entry per CDR3 protein results from TCRdb running MiXCR on the 5' RACE reads. The sample includes 700,000 or so distinct CDR3 sequences, less than 10% of them seen just once. This sample also belongs to another study, concerning yellow fever vaccine responses in identical twins.

This TCR was recovered from a woman younger than 35 in good health. Input material: PBMCs. The V and J genes are TRBV5-1 and TRBJ2-7; 8 bases are shared with TRBD2. The CDR3 DNA reads as TGCGCCAGCAGCTATAGCGGGACGAGCTCCTACGAGCAGTACTTC. This gives the protein CASSYSGTSSYEQYF.